The subject of this entry is one TCR beta chain. Its antigen is as yet unknown. This specimen comes from a study of shared clonotypes between healthy human individuals. Overall study results and limits: In contrast to clonotypes shared by all four donors, non-shared clonotypes had lower generation probabilities.

Losses at the gene ends were 4 bases for V and 6 bases for J; bases not matched to a gene: 10. This CDR3 has 15 amino acids. Germline lookup yields CDR1 SGHNT and CDR2 YYREEE (reference sequence). How the authors handled the data: In the immunoSEQ data, sequences were junction-only and lacked quality scores, so filtering differed. TCRdb's table, derived via immunoSEQ multiplex PCR, lists solely in-frame clones and lacks some. The V and J calls and the clone size are those of that table, but D and trimming were determined from the DNA. The data contain millions of clones, 85% to 95% of them singletons. Adults of Caucasian background living in Nashville, Tennessee made up all donors.

Sequences were obtained from naive CD4+ T cells sorted from blood. Subset described: CD45RA+ positively selected. This clonotype was obtained from a man aged 18 to 30 in good health. The chain combines TRBV5-4 with TRBJ2-5, with 9 bases that match TRBD2. CDR3 region: CASSKTGTSSQTQYF. Written as DNA, the CDR3 is TGTGCCAGCAGCAAGACCGGGACTAGCAGTCAGACCCAGTACTTC.